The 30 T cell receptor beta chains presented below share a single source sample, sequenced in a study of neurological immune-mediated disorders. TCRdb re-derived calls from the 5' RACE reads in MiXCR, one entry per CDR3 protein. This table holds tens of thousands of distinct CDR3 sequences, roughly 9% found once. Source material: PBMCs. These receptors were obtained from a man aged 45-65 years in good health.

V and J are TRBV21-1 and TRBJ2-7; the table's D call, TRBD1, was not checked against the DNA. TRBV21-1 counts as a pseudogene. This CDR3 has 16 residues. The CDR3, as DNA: TGTGCCAGCAGCAGAAAAACCGGGACAGAGCTGTACGAGCAGTACTTC. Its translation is CASSRKTGTELYEQYF.

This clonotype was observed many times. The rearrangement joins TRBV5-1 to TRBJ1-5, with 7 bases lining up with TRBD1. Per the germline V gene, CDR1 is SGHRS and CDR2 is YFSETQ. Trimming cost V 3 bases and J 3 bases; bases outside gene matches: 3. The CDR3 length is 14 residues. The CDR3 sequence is CASSSGQDNQPQHF. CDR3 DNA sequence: TGCGCCAGCAGCTCAGGACAGGACAATCAGCCCCAGCATTTT.

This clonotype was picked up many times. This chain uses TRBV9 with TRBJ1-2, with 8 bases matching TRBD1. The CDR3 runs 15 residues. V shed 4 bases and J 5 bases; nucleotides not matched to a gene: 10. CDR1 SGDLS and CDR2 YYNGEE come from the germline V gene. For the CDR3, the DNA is TGTGCCAGCAGCCCCGAGGACAGGGAGCGATATGGCTACACCTTC. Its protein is CASSPEDRERYGYTF.

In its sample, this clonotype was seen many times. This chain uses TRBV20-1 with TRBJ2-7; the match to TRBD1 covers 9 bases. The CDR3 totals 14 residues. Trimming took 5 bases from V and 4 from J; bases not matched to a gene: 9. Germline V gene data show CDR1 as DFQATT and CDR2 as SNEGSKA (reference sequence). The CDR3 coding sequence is TGCAGTGCTCCGAGGACAGGGGAGTTGTACGAGCAGTACTTC. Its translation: CSAPRTGELYEQYF.

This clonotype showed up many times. CDR3 DNA sequence: TGTGCCAGCAGCCGGGCGGGTGGATCGAACACCGGGGAGCTGTTTTTT. Its translation: CASSRAGGSNTGELFF. The gene calls are TRBV3-1 and TRBJ2-2, with D possibly matching TRBD2 (5 bases). V lost 4 bases to trimming and J lost 0 bases, with 12 bases between them. This CDR3 contains 16 residues. CDR1 LGHDT and CDR2 YNNKEL come from the germline V gene (reference sequence).

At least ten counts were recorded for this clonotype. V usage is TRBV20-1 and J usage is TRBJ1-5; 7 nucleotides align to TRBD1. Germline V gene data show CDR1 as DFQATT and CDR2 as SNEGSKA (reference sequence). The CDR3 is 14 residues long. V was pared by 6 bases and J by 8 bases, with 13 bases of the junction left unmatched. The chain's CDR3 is CSARNPTGRKPQHF. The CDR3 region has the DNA TGCAGTGCCCGGAACCCGACAGGGCGGAAGCCCCAGCATTTT.

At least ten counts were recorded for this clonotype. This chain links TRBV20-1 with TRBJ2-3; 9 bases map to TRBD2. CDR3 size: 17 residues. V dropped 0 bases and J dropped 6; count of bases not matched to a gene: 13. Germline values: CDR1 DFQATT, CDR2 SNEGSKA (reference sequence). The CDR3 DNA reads TGCAGTGCTAGAGATGTTGGTTTAGCGGGAGTTCCGGATACGCAGTATTTT. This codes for CSARDVGLAGVPDTQYF.

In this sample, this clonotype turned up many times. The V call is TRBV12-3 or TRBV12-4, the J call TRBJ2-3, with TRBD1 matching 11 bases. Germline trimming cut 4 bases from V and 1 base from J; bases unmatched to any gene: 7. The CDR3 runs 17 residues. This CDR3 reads CASSSGQGAGGTDTQYF. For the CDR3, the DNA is TGTGCCAGCAGTTCCGGACAGGGGGCTGGGGGCACAGATACGCAGTATTTT.

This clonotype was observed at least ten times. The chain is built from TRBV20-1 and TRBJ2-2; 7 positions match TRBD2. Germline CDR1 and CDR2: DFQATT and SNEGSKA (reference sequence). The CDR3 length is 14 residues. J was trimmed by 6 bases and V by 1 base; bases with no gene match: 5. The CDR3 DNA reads TGCAGTGCTAGAGTAGTGGGAGGGGCCGGGGAGCTGTTTTTT. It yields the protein CSARVVGGAGELFF.

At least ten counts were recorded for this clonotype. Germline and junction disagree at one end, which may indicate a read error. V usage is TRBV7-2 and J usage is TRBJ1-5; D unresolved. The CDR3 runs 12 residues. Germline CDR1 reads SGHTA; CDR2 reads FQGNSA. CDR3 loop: CVSSGVNQPQHF. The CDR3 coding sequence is TGTGTCAGCAGCGGAGTCAATCAGCCCCAGCATTTT.

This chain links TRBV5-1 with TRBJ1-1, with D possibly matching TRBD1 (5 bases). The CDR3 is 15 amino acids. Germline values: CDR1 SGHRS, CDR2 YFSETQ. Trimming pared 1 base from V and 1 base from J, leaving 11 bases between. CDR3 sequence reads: CASSLLAGKNTEAFF. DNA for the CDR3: TGCGCCAGCAGCTTGTTGGCAGGGAAGAACACTGAAGCTTTCTTT.

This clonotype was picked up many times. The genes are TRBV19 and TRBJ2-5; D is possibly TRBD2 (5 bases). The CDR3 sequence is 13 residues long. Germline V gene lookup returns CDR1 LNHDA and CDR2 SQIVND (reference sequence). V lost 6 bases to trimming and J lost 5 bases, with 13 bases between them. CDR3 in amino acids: CASRPGNGETQYF. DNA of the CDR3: TGTGCCAGTAGGCCGGGGAACGGTGAGACCCAGTACTTC.

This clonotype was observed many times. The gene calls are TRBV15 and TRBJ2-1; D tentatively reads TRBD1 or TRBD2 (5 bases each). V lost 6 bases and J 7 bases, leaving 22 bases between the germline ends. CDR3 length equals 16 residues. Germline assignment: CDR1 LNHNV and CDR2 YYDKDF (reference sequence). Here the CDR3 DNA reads TGTGCCACCAGTAGGAGGATGGCTAGCCAGGGAAATGAGCAGTTCTTC. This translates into CATSRRMASQGNEQFF.

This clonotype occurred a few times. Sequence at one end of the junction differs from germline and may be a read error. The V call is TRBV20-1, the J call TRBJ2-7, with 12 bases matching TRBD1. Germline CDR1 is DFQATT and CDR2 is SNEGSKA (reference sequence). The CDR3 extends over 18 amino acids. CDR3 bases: TGCAGTACTAGGGGGGGACAGGGGGCGCCCGGGAGTGCCTACGAGCAGTACTTC. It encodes CSTRGGQGAPGSAYEQYF.

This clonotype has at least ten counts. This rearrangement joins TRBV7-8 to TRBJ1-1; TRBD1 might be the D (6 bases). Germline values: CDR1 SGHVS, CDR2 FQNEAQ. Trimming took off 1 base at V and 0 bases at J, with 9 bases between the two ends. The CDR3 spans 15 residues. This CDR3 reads CASSLVGQMNTEAFF. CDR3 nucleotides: TGTGCCAGCAGCTTAGTTGGACAGATGAACACTGAAGCTTTCTTT. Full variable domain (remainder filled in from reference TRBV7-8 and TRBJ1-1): GAGVSQSPRYKVAKRGQDVALRCDPISGHVSLFWYQQALGQGPEFLTYFQNEAQLDKSGLPSDRFFAERPEGSVSTLKIQRTQQEDSAVYLCASSLVGQMNTEAFFGQGTRLTVV.

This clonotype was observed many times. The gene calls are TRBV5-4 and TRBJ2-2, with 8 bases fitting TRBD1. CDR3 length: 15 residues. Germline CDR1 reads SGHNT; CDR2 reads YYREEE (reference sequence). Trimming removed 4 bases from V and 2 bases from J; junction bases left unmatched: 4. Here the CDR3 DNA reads TGTGCCAGCAGCCTGACAGGGGCTAACACCGGGGAGCTGTTTTTT. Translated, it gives CASSLTGANTGELFF.

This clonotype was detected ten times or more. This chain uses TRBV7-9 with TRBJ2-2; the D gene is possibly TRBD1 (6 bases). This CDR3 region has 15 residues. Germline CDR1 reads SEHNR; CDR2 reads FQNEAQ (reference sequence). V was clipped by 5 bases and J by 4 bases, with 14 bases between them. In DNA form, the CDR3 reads TGTGCCAGCAGCCGAGGGGGTGCCTCCACCGGGGAGCTGTTTTTT. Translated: CASSRGGASTGELFF.

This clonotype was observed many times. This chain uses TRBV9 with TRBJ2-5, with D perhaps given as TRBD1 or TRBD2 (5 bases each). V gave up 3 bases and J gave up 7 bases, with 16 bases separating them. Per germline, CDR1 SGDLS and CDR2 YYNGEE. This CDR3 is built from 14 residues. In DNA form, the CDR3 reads TGTGCCAGCAGCGCCTCCGGGACCCTGGGGACCCAGTACTTC. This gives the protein CASSASGTLGTQYF.

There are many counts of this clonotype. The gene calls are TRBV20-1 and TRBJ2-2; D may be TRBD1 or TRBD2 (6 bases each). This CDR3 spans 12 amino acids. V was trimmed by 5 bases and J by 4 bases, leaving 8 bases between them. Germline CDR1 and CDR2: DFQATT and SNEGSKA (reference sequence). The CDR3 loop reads CSAEGGTGELFF. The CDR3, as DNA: TGCAGTGCTGAGGGGGGCACCGGGGAGCTGTTTTTT.

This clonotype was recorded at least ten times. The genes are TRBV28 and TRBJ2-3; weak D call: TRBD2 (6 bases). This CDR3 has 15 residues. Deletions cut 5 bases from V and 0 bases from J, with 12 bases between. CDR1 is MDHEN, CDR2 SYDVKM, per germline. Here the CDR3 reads CASSAPGESTDTQYF. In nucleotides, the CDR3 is TGTGCCAGCAGTGCCCCGGGGGAGAGCACAGATACGCAGTATTTT.

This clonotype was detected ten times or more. The CDR3 spells CASSLEGDNNRLAFF. The CDR3 DNA reads as TGCGCCAGCAGCCTGGAGGGTGACAATAATCGTTTGGCTTTCTTT. The chain employs TRBV5-1 and TRBJ1-1; D is unclear. V lost 4 bases to trimming and J lost 11 bases, with 24 bases between them. The germline V gene encodes CDR1 SGHRS and CDR2 YFSETQ. The CDR3 is 15 residues long.

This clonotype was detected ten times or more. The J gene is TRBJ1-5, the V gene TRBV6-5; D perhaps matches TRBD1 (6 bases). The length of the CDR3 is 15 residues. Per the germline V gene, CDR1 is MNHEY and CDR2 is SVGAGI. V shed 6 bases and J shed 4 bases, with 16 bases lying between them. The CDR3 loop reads CASSLTEGGNQPQHF. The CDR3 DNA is TGTGCCAGCAGCCTAACCGAAGGGGGGAATCAGCCCCAGCATTTT.

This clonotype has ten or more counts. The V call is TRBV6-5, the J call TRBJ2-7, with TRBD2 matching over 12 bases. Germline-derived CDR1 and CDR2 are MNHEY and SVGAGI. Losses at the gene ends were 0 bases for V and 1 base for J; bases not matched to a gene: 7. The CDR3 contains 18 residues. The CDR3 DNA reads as TGTGCCAGCAGTTACTCGTACCCTAGCGGGAGGGCTTCCTACGAGCAGTACTTC. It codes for CASSYSYPSGRASYEQYF.

CDR3 nucleotides: TGTGCCAGCAGCTTAGGTCCAGACAGGAACACTGAAGCTTTCTTT. This codes for CASSLGPDRNTEAFF. The rearrangement links TRBV7-6 to TRBJ1-1, with D perhaps matching TRBD1 (5 bases). CDR3 length: 15 residues. The germline V and J ends were trimmed by 1 base and 1 base, with 10 bases remaining between them. CDR1 is SGHVS, CDR2 FNYEAQ, per germline. Full variable domain (remainder filled in from reference TRBV7-6 and TRBJ1-1): GAGVSQSPRYKVTKRGQDVALRCDPISGHVSLYWYRQALGQGPEFLTYFNYEAQQDKSGLPNDRFSAERPEGSISTLTIQRTEQRDSAMYRCASSLGPDRNTEAFFGQGTRLTVV.

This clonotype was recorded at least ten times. The CDR3 coding sequence is TGCAGTGCTAGCGGATACACAGATACGCAGTATTTT. Translated, it gives CSASGYTDTQYF. The V gene is TRBV20-1, the J gene TRBJ2-3; D is uncertain. The CDR3 has 12 amino acids. In germline, CDR1 is DFQATT, CDR2 SNEGSKA (reference sequence). Trimming shortened V by 3 bases and J by 2 bases, and 6 bases separated the two germline ends.

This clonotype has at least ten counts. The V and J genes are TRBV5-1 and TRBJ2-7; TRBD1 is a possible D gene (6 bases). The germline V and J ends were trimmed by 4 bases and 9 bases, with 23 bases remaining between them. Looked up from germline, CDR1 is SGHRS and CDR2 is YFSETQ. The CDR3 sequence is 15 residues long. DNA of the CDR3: TGCGCCAGCAGCAAACGCTCGGACAGCCTCGCGTGGCAGTACTTC. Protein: CASSKRSDSLAWQYF. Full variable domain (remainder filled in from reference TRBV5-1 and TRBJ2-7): KAGVTQTPRYLIKTRGQQVTLSCSPISGHRSVSWYQQTPGQGLQFLFEYFSETQRNKGNFPGRFSGRQFSNSRSEMNVSTLELGDSALYLCASSKRSDSLAWQYFGPGTRLTVT.

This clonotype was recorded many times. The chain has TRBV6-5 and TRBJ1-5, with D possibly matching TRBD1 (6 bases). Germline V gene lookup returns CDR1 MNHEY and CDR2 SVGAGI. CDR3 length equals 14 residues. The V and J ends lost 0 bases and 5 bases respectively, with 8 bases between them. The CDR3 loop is CASSYSQGYQPQHF. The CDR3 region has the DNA TGTGCCAGCAGTTACTCACAGGGTTATCAGCCCCAGCATTTT.

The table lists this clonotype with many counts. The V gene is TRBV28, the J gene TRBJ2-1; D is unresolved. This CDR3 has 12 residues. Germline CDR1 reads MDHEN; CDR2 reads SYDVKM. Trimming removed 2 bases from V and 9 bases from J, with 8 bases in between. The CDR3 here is CASSLERREQFF. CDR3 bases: TGTGCCAGCAGTTTAGAGAGACGTGAGCAGTTCTTC.

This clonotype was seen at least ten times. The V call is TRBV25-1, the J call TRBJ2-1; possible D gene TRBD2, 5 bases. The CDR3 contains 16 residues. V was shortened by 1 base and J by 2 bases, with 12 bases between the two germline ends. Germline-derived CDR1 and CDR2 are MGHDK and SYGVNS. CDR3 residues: CASSESRGRAYNEQFF. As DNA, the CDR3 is TGTGCCAGCAGTGAATCACGGGGAAGGGCCTACAATGAGCAGTTCTTC. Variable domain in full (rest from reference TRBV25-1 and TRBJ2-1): EADIYQTPRYLVIGTGKKITLECSQTMGHDKMYWYQQDPGMELHLIHYSYGVNSTEKGDLSSESTVSRIRTEHFPLTLESARPSHTSQYLCASSESRGRAYNEQFFGPGTRLTVL.

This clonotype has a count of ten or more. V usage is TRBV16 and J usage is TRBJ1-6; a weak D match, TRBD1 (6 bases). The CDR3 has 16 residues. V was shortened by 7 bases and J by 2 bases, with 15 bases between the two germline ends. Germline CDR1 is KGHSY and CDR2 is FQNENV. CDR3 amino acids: CASTPLGGTYNSPLHF. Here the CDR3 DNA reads TGTGCCAGCACCCCCCTGGGGGGCACCTATAATTCACCCCTCCACTTT. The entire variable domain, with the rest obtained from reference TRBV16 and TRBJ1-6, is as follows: GEEVAQTPKHLVRGEGQKAKLYCAPIKGHSYVFWYQQVLKNEFKFLISFQNENVFDETGMPKERFSAKCLPNSPCSLEIQATKLEDSAVYFCASTPLGGTYNSPLHFGNGTRLTVT.